The present TCR beta chain was sequenced within a study of cytomegalovirus exposure and HLA in healthy donors. Trimming left V 6 bases short and J 4 bases short, with 16 bases between. The germline CDR1 and CDR2 sequences are MDHEN and SYDVKM. The CDR3 is 15 amino acids. It was with 60 Vbeta and 13 Jbeta primers that the PCR ran. Clones were sequenced by immunoSEQ multiplex PCR, and TCRdb holds only the in-frame ones, with some missing. The data hold 100,000 to 150,000 clones, with roughly 73% observed a single time. This chain uses TRBV28 with TRBJ2-1, with D maybe TRBD1 (6 bases). Source material: PBMCs. This clonotype was sampled from a man aged 55 to 70 in good health and CMV-seropositive. CDR3 sequence (DNA): TGTGCCAGCAGCCCCCCAGGGGCGGCATACAATGAGCAGTTCTTC. Amino acid sequence: CASSPPGAAYNEQFF.